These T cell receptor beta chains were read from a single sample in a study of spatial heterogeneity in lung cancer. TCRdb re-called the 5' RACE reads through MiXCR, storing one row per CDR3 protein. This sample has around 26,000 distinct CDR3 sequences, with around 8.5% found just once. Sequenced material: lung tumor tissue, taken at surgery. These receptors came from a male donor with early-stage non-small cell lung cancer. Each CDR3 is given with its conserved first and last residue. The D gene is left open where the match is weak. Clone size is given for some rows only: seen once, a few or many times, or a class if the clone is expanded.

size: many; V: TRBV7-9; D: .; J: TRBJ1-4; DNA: TGTGCCAGCAGCTCAACAGCGGGGTTTCCTAATGAAAAACTGTTTTTT; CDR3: CASSSTAGFPNEKLFF
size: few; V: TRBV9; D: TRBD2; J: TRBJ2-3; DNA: TGTGCCAGCAGCCCCCCCCCCGGAGCGGGAGCGCCAGATACGCAGTATTTT; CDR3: CASSPPPGAGAPDTQYF
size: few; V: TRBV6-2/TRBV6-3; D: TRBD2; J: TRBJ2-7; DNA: TGTGCCAGCAGACGGATTATAGCGGGACCACCCTCCTACGAGCAGTACTTC; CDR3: CASRRIIAGPPSYEQYF
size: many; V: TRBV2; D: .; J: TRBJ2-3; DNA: TGTGCCAGCAGTGATCGACTGGTACCCACAGATACGCAGTATTTT; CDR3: CASSDRLVPTDTQYF
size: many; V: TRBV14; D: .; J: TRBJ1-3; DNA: TGTGCCAGCAGCCAAGTCTGGCAGGGACGAAACACCATATATTTT; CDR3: CASSQVWQGRNTIYF
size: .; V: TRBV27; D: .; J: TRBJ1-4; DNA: TGTGCCATCAGTCCATTGGATGACGAGGGCGCAACTAATGAAAAACTGTTTTTT; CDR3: CAISPLDDEGATNEKLFF
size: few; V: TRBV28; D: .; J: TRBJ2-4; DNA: TGTGCCAGCCACTCGTTAGCCAAAAACATTCAGTACTTC; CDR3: CASHSLAKNIQYF
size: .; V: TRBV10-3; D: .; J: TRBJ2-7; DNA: TGTGCCATCAGTGAGTCTGAGGGCGTGGGGGAGCAGTACTTC; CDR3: CAISESEGVGEQYF
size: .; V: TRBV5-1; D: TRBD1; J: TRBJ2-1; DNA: TGCGCCAGCAATCGGGACAGGGGGAATGAGCAGTTCTTC; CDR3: CASNRDRGNEQFF
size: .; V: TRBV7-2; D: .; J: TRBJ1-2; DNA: TGTGCCAGCAGCTTAGTCACTGACTCTTATGGCTACACCTTC; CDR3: CASSLVTDSYGYTF
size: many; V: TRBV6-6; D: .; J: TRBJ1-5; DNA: TGTGCCAGCAGTTACTCTGAGAGCAATCAGCCCCAGCATTTT; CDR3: CASSYSESNQPQHF
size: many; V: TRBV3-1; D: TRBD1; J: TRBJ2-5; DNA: TGTGCCAGCAGCCAAGAGACAGGGGCAGGAGAGACCCAGTACTTC; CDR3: CASSQETGAGETQYF
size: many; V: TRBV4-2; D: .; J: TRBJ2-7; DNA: TGTGCCAGCAGCCAGGTAGAGTCGGAAAACCCCTACGAGCAGTACTTC; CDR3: CASSQVESENPYEQYF
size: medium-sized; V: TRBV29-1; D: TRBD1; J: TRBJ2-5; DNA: TGCAGCGTTGTTCGGGACAGGTACATCCAAGAGACCCAGTACTTC; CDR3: CSVVRDRYIQETQYF
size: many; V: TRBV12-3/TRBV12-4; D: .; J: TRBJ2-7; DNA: TGTGCCAGCAGCCGTACCTCCGAGCAGTACTTC; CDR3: CASSRTSEQYF
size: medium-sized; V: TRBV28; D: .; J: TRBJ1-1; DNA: TGTGCCACCCAACGGGGGGGTGACACTGAAGCTTTCTTT; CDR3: CATQRGGDTEAFF
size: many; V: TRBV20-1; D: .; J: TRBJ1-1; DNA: TGCAGTGCTAGAGAGACGGGAGGGGCGAGCACTGAAGCTTTCTTT; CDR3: CSARETGGASTEAFF
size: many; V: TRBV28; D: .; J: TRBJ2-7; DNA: TGTGCCAGCAGTTTAAGACAGGACTTGTACGAGCAGTACTTC; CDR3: CASSLRQDLYEQYF
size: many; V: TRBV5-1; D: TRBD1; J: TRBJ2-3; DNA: TGCGCCAGCTTGTCGACAGGGGGCACAGATACGCAGTATTTT; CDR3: CASLSTGGTDTQYF
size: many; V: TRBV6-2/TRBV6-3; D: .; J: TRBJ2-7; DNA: TGTGCCAGCAGTTACTGGGCGGGAAGCGAGCAGTACTTC; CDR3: CASSYWAGSEQYF
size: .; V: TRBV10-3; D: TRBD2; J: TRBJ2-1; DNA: TGTGCCATCAGTGAGTCAGGCGGGAGGTCTGGTGAGCAGTTCTTC; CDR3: CAISESGGRSGEQFF